This T cell receptor (beta chain) was recorded in a study of OX40 agonist ivuxolimab in advanced cancers. This clone was seen only a few times. Its antigen is not known. Findings and caveats of the study: Also showing low normalized T-cell clonal expansion were some of the nonresponders.

Only in-frame clones appear in the TCRdb table, and some are missing; sequencing was by immunoSEQ multiplex PCR. The repertoire consists of about 45,000 clones, with roughly 86% occurring once and the leading ten covering under 0.5%. Peripheral blood came from all dose cohorts at three timepoints. Trimming left V 6 bases short and J 6 bases short, with 15 bases between. Germline CDR1 LNHDA, CDR2 SQIVND (reference sequence). The CDR3 extends over 13 amino acids. The TCR was taken from an adult with an advanced solid tumor such as melanoma, head and neck, liver or kidney cancer. This specimen consisted of CD4+ or CD8+ T cells sorted from blood, obtained in a trial of the OX40 agonist ivuxolimab. The chain links TRBV19 to TRBJ2-7, with D perhaps TRBD1 (5 bases). CDR3 loop: CASSLRAQGEQYF. In DNA, the CDR3 is TGTGCCAGTAGCCTTAGGGCCCAGGGCGAGCAGTACTTC.